These 21 T cell receptor beta chains were all obtained from the same sample, sequenced in a study of a mutant IDH1 vaccine in newly diagnosed glioma. Generated by immunoSEQ multiplex PCR, the TCRdb table keeps only in-frame clones and is missing some. The table lists some 29,000 clones, approximately 80% of them singletons, with 17% in the top ten. No antigen has been identified for these receptors. The time point was: week 23, last vaccination. Every vaccine dose comprised 300 ug of mutant IDH1 20-mer peptide plus topical imiquimod. The sample in question was PBMCs, obtained from a glioma patient whose treatment included an IDH1 peptide vaccine. These receptors were taken from a woman in her thirties with glioma.

The chain couples TRBV2 to TRBJ1-2, with TRBD1 identical over 7 bases. The CDR3 covers 15 residues. Losses at the gene ends were 2 bases for V and 1 base for J; bases not matched to a gene: 4. Looked up from germline, CDR1 is SNHLY and CDR2 is FYNNEI. The CDR3 loop reads CASSERQGINYGYTF. CDR3 nucleotide sequence: TGTGCCAGCAGTGAAAGACAGGGAATTAACTATGGCTACACCTTC.

The gene calls are TRBV4-2 and TRBJ2-1, with D possibly being TRBD1 (6 bases). Germline CDR1 and CDR2: LGHNA and YNFKEQ. The CDR3 is 18 residues long. V lost 1 base, J lost 4 bases, and 20 bases lay in between. CDR3 loop: CASSQAHRDLRWYNEQFF. In nucleotides, the CDR3 is TGTGCCAGCAGCCAAGCCCACAGGGATCTGAGATGGTACAATGAGCAGTTCTTC.

The gene calls are TRBV6-5 and TRBJ2-5, with 7 bases identical to TRBD2. CDR3 length equals 12 residues. The V gene end was trimmed by 7 bases and the J gene end by 5 bases; junction bases not matched to a gene: 4. Germline loops: CDR1 MNHEY, CDR2 SVGAGI. CDR3 coding DNA: TGTGCCAGCATTAGTAGCGGGGAGACCCAGTACTTC. Amino acids: CASISSGETQYF.

This chain joins TRBV2 and TRBJ1-4; 7 bases align to TRBD1. Germline V gene sequence: CDR1 SNHLY, CDR2 FYNNEI. Losses at the gene ends were 6 bases for V and 4 bases for J; bases not matched to a gene: 5. The CDR3 spans 14 residues. In DNA form, the CDR3 reads TGTGCCAGCAGAGGGGGACAGCATAATGAAAAACTGTTTTTT. Encoded protein: CASRGGQHNEKLFF. The whole variable domain, remainder taken from reference TRBV2 and TRBJ1-4, is EPEVTQTPSHQVTQMGQEVILRCVPISNHLYFYWYRQILGQKVEFLVSFYNNEISEKSEIFDDQFSVERPDGSNFTLKIRSTKLEDSAMYFCASRGGQHNEKLFFGSGTQLSVL.

This clone appeared once. At one of its ends the junction is not consistent with the germline gene, which may arise from a read error. The chain uses TRBV19 and TRBJ1-5; D call uncertain. Germline-derived CDR1 and CDR2 are LNHDA and SQIVND (reference sequence). The CDR3 is made up of 12 amino acids. CDR3 sequence (DNA): TGTGCCAGTAGCCGTTCGGTAGGGCCCAAGCATTTT. This codes for CASSRSVGPKHF.

This clone was found once. The genes are TRBV6-5 and TRBJ2-7; D could derive from TRBD1 or TRBD2 (6 bases each). Germline V gene data show CDR1 as MNHEY and CDR2 as SVGAGI. Trimming cost V 2 bases and J 0 bases, with 11 bases left between them. The CDR3 is 15 residues long. CDR3 coding DNA: TGTGCCAGCAGTTACGGCCGGGGGCACTCCTACGAGCAGTACTTC. This sequence encodes CASSYGRGHSYEQYF.

V gene TRBV19 combines with J gene TRBJ1-1; D is ambiguous. There are 14 residues in the CDR3. V was cut by 7 bases and J by 0 bases, with 12 bases left in between. CDR1 and CDR2 from the germline V gene are LNHDA and SQIVND (reference sequence). CDR3 DNA sequence: TGTGCCAGTACCCGGACGGATATGAACACTGAAGCTTTCTTT. This translates into CASTRTDMNTEAFF.

The J gene is TRBJ1-1, the V gene TRBV15, with D unclear. V was trimmed by 1 base and J by 7 bases, leaving 10 bases between them. This CDR3 comprises 13 residues. The germline V gene has CDR1 LNHNV and CDR2 YYDKDF (reference sequence). CDR3 sequence (DNA): TGTGCCACCAGCAGAGTGAGTAGGGATGAAGCTTTCTTT. Protein product: CATSRVSRDEAFF.

The rearrangement joins TRBV6-5 to TRBJ1-5; D remains unclear. From germline, CDR1 is MNHEY and CDR2 SVGAGI. Deletions cut 6 bases from V and 0 bases from J, with 12 bases between. This CDR3 has 15 residues. The CDR3 is CASRAFGSSNQPQHF. CDR3 bases: TGTGCCAGCAGGGCCTTTGGGAGTAGCAATCAGCCCCAGCATTTT.

This chain links TRBV19 with TRBJ2-7, with D perhaps assigned TRBD1 or TRBD2 (5 bases each). Germline V gives CDR1 LNHDA, CDR2 SQIVND (reference sequence). Trimming took off 1 base at V and 6 bases at J, with 13 bases between the two ends. This CDR3 is built from 14 residues. The DNA for the CDR3 is TGTGCCAGTAGTATAGGGCTCCGGGGCGGCGAGCAGTACTTC. It encodes CASSIGLRGGEQYF. Full variable domain (missing parts from reference TRBV19 and TRBJ2-7): DGGITQSPKYLFRKEGQNVTLSCEQNLNHDAMYWYRQDPGQGLRLIYYSQIVNDFQKGDIAEGYSVSREKKESFPLTVTSAQKNPTAFYLCASSIGLRGGEQYFGPGTRLTVT.

V is TRBV5-1 and J is TRBJ1-1, with TRBD1 matching 7 bases. The CDR3 loop spans 14 amino acids. Germline CDR1 SGHRS, CDR2 YFSETQ. Losses at the gene ends were 7 bases for V and 4 bases for J; bases not matched to a gene: 10. In DNA, the CDR3 is TGCGCCAGCGGAAGGGACAGTCGGGGCACTGAAGCTTTCTTT. Its translation is CASGRDSRGTEAFF.

This clone was detected only once. The rearrangement uses TRBV19 and TRBJ2-5; D is uncertain. Trimming removed 3 bases at V and 7 bases at J, with 6 bases between. The CDR3 is 11 residues long. The germline V gene has CDR1 LNHDA and CDR2 SQIVND (reference sequence). CDR3 loop: CASSMGRTQYF. The DNA of the CDR3 is TGTGCCAGTAGTATGGGTCGGACCCAGTACTTC.

Here the CDR3 reads CASSSGQGAGKPQHF. In DNA form, the CDR3 reads TGTGCCAGTAGCTCGGGACAGGGGGCCGGGAAGCCCCAGCATTTT. This chain joins TRBV19 and TRBJ1-5, with 12 bases identical to TRBD1. The length of the CDR3 is 15 residues. Trimming cost V 6 bases and J 8 bases; bases outside gene matches: 8. CDR1 LNHDA and CDR2 SQIVND come from the germline V gene (reference sequence).

This chain joins TRBV5-6 and TRBJ2-5; D remains ambiguous. This CDR3 is built from 13 residues. Germline V gives CDR1 SGHDT, CDR2 YYEEEE. The V end lost 1 base, the J end lost 4 bases, and 8 bases lay between the germline ends. DNA of the CDR3: TGTGCCAGCAGCTTGCCCAGCCGAGAGACCCAGTACTTC. As protein: CASSLPSRETQYF.

This clone was seen a single time. The chain recombines TRBV4-2 with TRBJ1-1, with D perhaps matching TRBD1 (6 bases). The CDR3 loop spans 15 amino acids. Per the germline V gene, CDR1 is LGHNA and CDR2 is YNFKEQ. The V end was cut by 6 bases, the J end by 2 bases, with 16 bases between. DNA for the CDR3: TGTGCCAGCAGTCTTGGAAGGACAGTCAACACTGAAGCTTTCTTT. Translated, it gives CASSLGRTVNTEAFF.

This clone appeared a few times. The chain employs TRBV25-1 and TRBJ1-4, with D maybe TRBD1 (6 bases). CDR1 and CDR2 (germline): MGHDK, SYGVNS. This CDR3 spans 12 amino acids. V was trimmed by 2 bases and J by 13 bases, leaving 11 bases between them. The CDR3 protein is CASSEQGFRLFF. In nucleotides, the CDR3 is TGTGCCAGCAGTGAACAGGGGTTTAGACTGTTTTTT.

The V gene is TRBV10-2, the J gene TRBJ1-3, with 10 bases identical to TRBD1. Germline V gives CDR1 WSHSY, CDR2 SAAADI. The V gene end was trimmed by 3 bases and the J gene end by 8 bases; junction bases not matched to a gene: 7. This CDR3 spans 15 amino acids. The CDR3 DNA reads as TGCGCCAGCAGTGACCACCGACAGGGGGCGGACACCATATATTTT. Translating it yields CASSDHRQGADTIYF.

The rearrangement joins TRBV19 to TRBJ1-1; perhaps TRBD1 as D (5 bases). CDR3 length: 14 residues. V shed 5 bases and J shed 5 bases, with 15 bases lying between them. CDR1 and CDR2 from the germline V gene are LNHDA and SQIVND (reference sequence). The CDR3 reads CASSLRQRGTEAFF. The CDR3 DNA follows: TGTGCCAGTAGTCTGCGACAGCGGGGGACTGAAGCTTTCTTT. Together with reference TRBV19 and TRBJ1-1, the CDR3 gives the full variable domain: DGGITQSPKYLFRKEGQNVTLSCEQNLNHDAMYWYRQDPGQGLRLIYYSQIVNDFQKGDIAEGYSVSREKKESFPLTVTSAQKNPTAFYLCASSLRQRGTEAFFGQGTRLTVV.

The CDR3: CASSYAGMIDYTF. DNA for the CDR3: TGTGCCAGCAGTTACGCGGGCATGATTGACTACACCTTC. The chain joins TRBV6-6 to TRBJ1-2; D gene ambiguous. Trimming removed 2 bases from V and 10 bases from J, with 14 bases in between. CDR3 length: 13 residues. The germline gives CDR1 MNHNY, CDR2 SVGAGI (reference sequence).

This chain links TRBV30 with TRBJ1-3, with a tentative D call TRBD1 (5 bases). The CDR3 loop spans 14 amino acids. V was shortened by 2 bases and J by 7 bases, with 15 bases between the two germline ends. Germline CDR1 and CDR2: GTSNPN and SVGIG (reference sequence). The chain's CDR3 is CAWSSLARANTIYF. The CDR3 bases are TGTGCCTGGAGTTCCCTTGCCAGGGCCAACACCATATATTTT.

This chain links TRBV7-2 with TRBJ2-7; D unclear. The CDR3 consists of 13 residues. Germline V gene data show CDR1 as SGHTA and CDR2 as FQGNSA. With 5 bases removed from V and 6 bases from J, the gap between germline ends came to 14 bases. The CDR3 coding sequence is TGTGCCAGCAGCCAGGCCTCGGTTCCCGAGCAGTACTTC. Translating gives CASSQASVPEQYF.